The 2 T cell receptor beta chains below all came from one sample that was sequenced in a study of blood T cell repertoires in COVID-19. The data were produced by immunoSEQ multiplex PCR, yet TCRdb's version contains in-frame clones alone and is incomplete. The data hold roughly 90,000 clones, with roughly 87% observed a single time. The material sequenced was peripheral blood. Receptor source: a woman of 80 years or more with active COVID-19.

This sequence joins TRBV11-3 and TRBJ1-3; the D is unclear. With 0 bases removed from V and 2 bases from J, the gap between germline ends came to 5 bases. The CDR3 has 14 residues. In germline, CDR1 is SGHNT, CDR2 YENEEA. This chain's CDR3 is CASSLDPAGNTIYF. The CDR3 coding sequence is TGTGCCAGCAGCTTAGATCCGGCTGGAAACACCATATATTTT.

This chain links TRBV7-7 with TRBJ2-3, with D maybe TRBD2 (7 bases). Germline V gives CDR1 SSHAT, CDR2 FNYEAQ (reference sequence). The CDR3 totals 16 residues. V gave up 2 bases and J gave up 2 bases, with 14 bases separating them. Written as DNA, the CDR3 is TGTGCCAGCAGCTTACATGGCGGGGGCCTCACAGATACGCAGTATTTT. Protein: CASSLHGGGLTDTQYF.